Detailed here is one T cell receptor beta chain. These data originate in a study of technical replicates of blood from a handful of donors. Sequenced by immunoSEQ multiplex PCR; TCRdb stores in-frame clones only, minus some. The top ten clones hold approximately 0.39% of a sample with roughly 71,000 clones, over 85% of them seen once. The length of the CDR3 is 14 residues. Germline values: CDR1 SNHLY, CDR2 FYNNEI. J gave up 4 bases and V 4 bases, and 7 bases lay outside the gene matches. The rearrangement uses TRBV2 and TRBJ2-7; 7 bases fit TRBD2. The source of this sequence is a human donor in good health. The sample taken for sequencing was T cells isolated from PBMCs. CDR3 in amino acids: CASSVDNGRYEQYF. CDR3 coding DNA: TGTGCCAGCAGTGTGGATAACGGGAGGTACGAGCAGTACTTC. Combining the CDR3 with reference TRBV2 and TRBJ2-7 gives the whole variable domain EPEVTQTPSHQVTQMGQEVILRCVPISNHLYFYWYRQILGQKVEFLVSFYNNEISEKSEIFDDQFSVERPDGSNFTLKIRSTKLEDSAMYFCASSVDNGRYEQYFGPGTRLTVT.